This entry describes one T cell receptor beta chain. Using immunoSEQ multiplex PCR, the repertoire was profiled, and TCRdb retains in-frame clones only, with some absent. Found here are under 40,000 clones, about 83% of them singletons; the top ten hold approximately 12%. Patients were ineligible given autoimmune disease history or systemic immunosuppression. The sample originates from a study of OX40 agonist ivuxolimab in advanced cancers. Overall study context: Treatment of patients was with ivuxolimab, an agonistic anti-OX40 (CD134) antibody.

CDR1 and CDR2 from the germline V gene are MNHEY and SMNVEV (reference sequence). This CDR3 has 14 residues. The germline V and J ends were trimmed by 3 bases and 5 bases, with 10 bases remaining between them. Sequenced material: CD4+ or CD8+ T cells sorted from blood, taken in a trial of the OX40 agonist ivuxolimab. This chain links TRBV27 with TRBJ2-2; TRBD2 might be the D (6 bases). The TCR sequence derives from an adult with an advanced solid tumor such as melanoma, head and neck, liver or kidney cancer. DNA of the CDR3: TGTGCCAGCAGTTTTTTGGCGGGGACCGGGGAGCTGTTTTTT. It is translated as CASSFLAGTGELFF.